The next 27 T cell receptor beta chains were all read from a single sample in a study of blood T cell repertoires in COVID-19. TCRdb's copy holds only in-frame clones and misses some; the assay was immunoSEQ multiplex PCR. The table lists fewer than 300,000 clones, approximately 93% of them singletons. Sequencing was carried out using peripheral blood. Source of these receptors: a woman aged 30 to 39 with COVID-19, enrolled during active disease.

V and J are TRBV24-1 and TRBJ1-4, with 7 bases lining up with TRBD1. Unmatched junction bases numbered 9, after V lost 7 bases and J lost 8 bases. Germline CDR1 is KGHDR and CDR2 is SFDVKD. The CDR3 extends over 14 amino acids. The chain's CDR3 is CATRYRGADEKLFF. DNA of the CDR3: TGTGCCACCAGATACAGGGGCGCGGACGAAAAACTGTTTTTT.

The chain recombines TRBV4-2 with TRBJ1-1; tentative D call: TRBD1 (6 bases). Germline V gene sequence: CDR1 LGHNA, CDR2 YNFKEQ. Trimming removed 0 bases at V and 6 bases at J, with 17 bases between. The CDR3 spans 16 residues. The CDR3 coding sequence is TGTGCCAGCAGCCAAGATTACGGTCTAGGGGGATCTGAAGCTTTCTTT. This sequence encodes CASSQDYGLGGSEAFF.

The chain's CDR3 is CASSPWTGKVETQYF. The CDR3 DNA follows: TGTGCCAGCAGCCCCTGGACAGGAAAAGTGGAGACCCAGTACTTC. This chain links TRBV14 with TRBJ2-5; the match to TRBD1 covers 7 bases. This CDR3 spans 15 amino acids. J was trimmed by 5 bases and V by 4 bases; bases with no gene match: 10. Looked up from germline, CDR1 is SGHDN and CDR2 is FVKESK.

This clone was counted only a few times. The chain employs TRBV9 and TRBJ2-5; the D gene is possibly TRBD2 (5 bases). Trimming shortened V by 3 bases and J by 1 base, and 13 bases separated the two germline ends. The CDR3 length is 15 residues. Germline V gives CDR1 SGDLS, CDR2 YYNGEE. The CDR3 sequence: CASSADTSFQETQYF. Written as DNA, the CDR3 is TGTGCCAGCAGCGCCGATACTAGTTTCCAAGAGACCCAGTACTTC.

This chain links TRBV5-4 with TRBJ1-1; D is perhaps TRBD1 (6 bases). Trimming took off 2 bases at V and 5 bases at J, with 16 bases between the two ends. The length of the CDR3 is 15 residues. Germline values: CDR1 SGHNT, CDR2 YYREEE (reference sequence). CDR3 loop: CASSFAQQGWTEAFF. The CDR3 nucleotides read TGTGCCAGCAGCTTTGCCCAGCAGGGGTGGACTGAAGCTTTCTTT.

This chain links TRBV5-4 with TRBJ2-7; TRBD2 agrees at 8 bases. V gave up 4 bases and J gave up 5 bases; unmatched junction bases: 11. Germline V gives CDR1 SGHNT, CDR2 YYREEE (reference sequence). The CDR3 consists of 15 residues. The CDR3 DNA reads TGTGCCAGCAGCCCTGAGGGGAGCGGGAGTCACGAGCAGTACTTC. This codes for CASSPEGSGSHEQYF.

This clone came up a few times. The V gene is TRBV27, the J gene TRBJ1-1; 7 bases fit TRBD1. The CDR3 runs 15 residues. Germline values: CDR1 MNHEY, CDR2 SMNVEV (reference sequence). Unmatched junction bases numbered 5, after V lost 0 bases and J lost 4 bases. CDR3 nucleotide sequence: TGTGCCAGCAGTTTATCCCGACAGGGTTCCACTGAAGCTTTCTTT. It encodes CASSLSRQGSTEAFF.

This clone has just one count. This rearrangement joins TRBV6-5 to TRBJ1-1, with D unresolved. The germline CDR1 and CDR2 sequences are MNHEY and SVGAGI. This CDR3 spans 11 amino acids. V lost 2 bases and J lost 6, with 4 bases in between. CDR3 amino acids: CASSYGPEAFF. The CDR3 region has the DNA TGTGCCAGCAGTTACGGCCCTGAAGCTTTCTTT.

J is TRBJ1-2 and V is TRBV5-1; the D is unclear. Germline CDR1 and CDR2: SGHRS and YFSETQ. The CDR3 is 13 residues long. The V gene lost 0 bases and the J gene lost 7 bases, with 10 bases spanning the gap. CDR3 coding DNA: TGCGCCAGCAGCTTGGCCGACACGATTGGCTACACCTTC. Its protein is CASSLADTIGYTF.

The rearrangement links TRBV12-5 to TRBJ2-7; D not resolved. The CDR3 is 11 amino acids. CDR1 and CDR2 from the germline V gene are LGHNT and FRNRAP. The CDR3 sequence is CASGSSYEQYF. As DNA, the CDR3 is TGTGCCTCTGGCAGCTCCTACGAGCAGTACTTC.

The chain is built from TRBV19 and TRBJ1-1, with TRBD1 matching 9 bases. Germline values: CDR1 LNHDA, CDR2 SQIVND (reference sequence). This CDR3 spans 14 amino acids. The CDR3 sequence is CLSKRDRANTEAFF. The CDR3 DNA reads TGTTTAAGTAAGAGGGACAGGGCGAACACTGAAGCTTTCTTT.

The chain combines TRBV5-6 with TRBJ1-1; D not certain. This CDR3 region has 14 residues. In germline, CDR1 is SGHDT, CDR2 YYEEEE. The V gene lost 0 bases and the J gene lost 11 bases, with 17 bases spanning the gap. CDR3 sequence: CASSLGPLEVWAFF. CDR3 in DNA: TGTGCCAGCAGCTTGGGGCCCTTGGAGGTTTGGGCTTTCTTT. The full variable domain, in which reference TRBV5-6 and TRBJ1-1 provide the parts outside the CDR3, is DAGVTQSPTHLIKTRGQQVTLRCSPKSGHDTVSWYQQALGQGPQFIFQYYEEEERQRGNFPDRFSGHQFPNYSSELNVNALLLGDSALYLCASSLGPLEVWAFFGQGTRLTVV.

The V and J genes are TRBV6-4 and TRBJ2-1; 7 bases line up with TRBD1. The CDR3 spans 16 residues. V lost 3 bases and J lost 8; bases outside the gene matches: 13. Germline lookup yields CDR1 MRHNA and CDR2 SNTAGT. CDR3 in DNA: TGTGCCAGCAGTGATCAGTCGGGGTTAACAGGGGATGAGCAGTTCTTC. Translating it yields CASSDQSGLTGDEQFF.

This chain uses TRBV7-9 with TRBJ2-5, with D maybe TRBD1 (6 bases). Deletions cut 4 bases from V and 1 base from J, with 19 bases between. Germline values: CDR1 SEHNR, CDR2 FQNEAQ (reference sequence). This CDR3 region has 17 residues. CDR3 DNA sequence: TGTGCCAGCAGCTACGATAGGGGGTGGGAGACCCAAGAGACCCAGTACTTC. Protein product: CASSYDRGWETQETQYF.

The rearrangement links TRBV3-1 (or the pseudogene TRBV3-2) to TRBJ1-1; D possibly corresponds to TRBD1 (5 bases). CDR3 length: 12 amino acids. Germline V gene sequence: CDR1 LGHDT, CDR2 YNNKEL (reference sequence). The ends were cut back, 4 bases at V and 6 bases at J, with 9 bases in the middle. The CDR3 DNA follows: TGTGCCAGCAGCCGGACAAACGCTGAAGCTTTCTTT. Residues: CASSRTNAEAFF.

The gene calls are TRBV3-1 (or the pseudogene TRBV3-2) and TRBJ2-1, with 9 bases fitting TRBD2. The CDR3 spans 15 residues. The germline V gene encodes CDR1 LGHDT and CDR2 YNNKEL (reference sequence). Germline trimming cut 6 bases from V and 7 bases from J; bases unmatched to any gene: 10. This CDR3 is CASSILAGNLNEQFF. The CDR3 nucleotides read TGTGCCAGCAGTATCCTAGCGGGAAATTTAAATGAGCAGTTCTTC.

The chain joins TRBV19 to TRBJ2-7, with TRBD1 matching 10 bases. Per germline, CDR1 LNHDA and CDR2 SQIVND (reference sequence). Germline trimming cut 6 bases from V and 6 bases from J; bases unmatched to any gene: 2. The CDR3 has 12 residues. Written as DNA, the CDR3 is TGTGCCAGTAGGACAGGGGGCGGCGAGCAGTACTTC. It translates to CASRTGGGEQYF.

The chain has TRBV5-1 and TRBJ1-5; tentatively, D is TRBD1 (6 bases). The CDR3 length is 15 residues. Trimming removed 2 bases from V and 0 bases from J, with 9 bases in between. Germline assignment: CDR1 SGHRS and CDR2 YFSETQ. The CDR3 loop is CASSFTGNSNQPQHF. DNA of the CDR3: TGCGCCAGCAGCTTTACAGGGAATAGCAATCAGCCCCAGCATTTT.

V and J are TRBV19 and TRBJ2-2, with 8 bases that match TRBD1. Germline V gives CDR1 LNHDA, CDR2 SQIVND (reference sequence). The CDR3 is 15 residues long. J lost 6 bases, V lost 3 bases, and 6 bases had no gene match. CDR3 nucleotide sequence: TGTGCCAGTAGTATGGGACAGGTAGTGTCCGGGGAGCTGTTTTTT. This sequence encodes CASSMGQVVSGELFF.

This clone was recorded only once. This chain connects TRBV2 to TRBJ1-1; a possible D gene is TRBD1 (5 bases). The V end lost 11 bases, the J end lost 7 bases, and 20 bases lay between the germline ends. CDR1 and CDR2 (germline): SNHLY, FYNNEI. The CDR3 totals 13 residues. CDR3 nucleotide sequence: TGTGCCGGGGTTAGGTATCCAGGGATTGAAGCTTTCTTT. Encoded protein: CAGVRYPGIEAFF.

The chain is built from TRBV15 and TRBJ1-5; 8 nucleotides align to TRBD1. The CDR3 is made up of 14 amino acids. In germline, CDR1 is LNHNV, CDR2 YYDKDF (reference sequence). The trim removed 7 bases at V and 5 bases at J, leaving 7 bases unmatched. CDR3 DNA sequence: TGTGCCACCAACATCGACAGGGGACATCAGCCCCAGCATTTT. It specifies CATNIDRGHQPQHF.

The V gene is TRBV9, the J gene TRBJ2-1, with D perhaps matching TRBD2 (6 bases). V was trimmed by 3 bases and J by 2 bases, leaving 12 bases between them. Germline V gene lookup returns CDR1 SGDLS and CDR2 YYNGEE. This CDR3 is built from 15 residues. Here the CDR3 DNA reads TGTGCCAGCAGCGGGGCGGGGACTCCCTACAATGAGCAGTTCTTC. It encodes CASSGAGTPYNEQFF.

Only one count was recorded for this clone. The V call is TRBV19, the J call TRBJ1-5; the D is unclear. V lost 1 base, J lost 6 bases, and 4 bases lay in between. Germline V gene sequence: CDR1 LNHDA, CDR2 SQIVND (reference sequence). This CDR3 is built from 12 residues. CDR3 DNA: TGTGCCAGTAGTATAGGAGTTCAGCCCCAGCATTTT. Its protein is CASSIGVQPQHF.

The chain recombines TRBV18 with TRBJ1-6; TRBD1 matches 8 bases. Trimming cost V 3 bases and J 9 bases; bases outside gene matches: 7. CDR1 and CDR2 from the germline V gene are KGHSH and LQKENI. This CDR3 region has 15 residues. CDR3 protein: CASSPNRDRLSPLHF. As DNA, the CDR3 is TGTGCCAGCTCACCCAACCGGGACAGGCTTTCACCCCTCCACTTT.

This clone was seen only once. The chain joins TRBV7-9 to TRBJ2-1; 8 bases are a match to TRBD1. The ends lost 4 bases at V and 1 base at J; junction bases unmatched: 0. The CDR3 contains 14 residues. Germline V gene sequence: CDR1 SEHNR, CDR2 FQNEAQ (reference sequence). The CDR3 loop is CASSWTGSYNEQFF. The CDR3 nucleotides are TGTGCCAGCAGCTGGACAGGGTCCTACAATGAGCAGTTCTTC.

The chain links TRBV12-3 or TRBV12-4 to TRBJ1-1; D gene unclear. This CDR3 spans 13 amino acids. The V and J ends lost 1 base and 4 bases respectively, with 7 bases between them. Here the CDR3 reads CASSLGEGTEAFF. For the CDR3, the DNA is TGTGCCAGCAGTTTAGGGGAGGGCACTGAAGCTTTCTTT.

This chain joins TRBV20-1 and TRBJ1-1, with D maybe TRBD1 (5 bases). The V end was cut by 2 bases, the J end by 7 bases, with 8 bases between. CDR1 DFQATT and CDR2 SNEGSKA come from the germline V gene (reference sequence). CDR3 length: 11 residues. The CDR3 spells CSARRGNEAFF. CDR3 DNA sequence: TGCAGTGCTAGAAGGGGAAATGAAGCTTTCTTT.